Below, 30 T cell receptor beta chains from the same sample are listed, as sequenced in a study of blood T cell repertoires in COVID-19. Measured with immunoSEQ multiplex PCR; TCRdb has only the in-frame clones, and not every one. In the table there are 100,000 to 150,000 clones, 80% to 85% of which are singletons. Material for sequencing was peripheral blood. Receptors originate from a woman under 40 who had recovered from COVID-19.

About this clone: The junction departs from the called germline gene at one end, perhaps through a read error. This chain joins TRBV7-7 and TRBJ2-2; D is possibly TRBD1 (6 bases). The CDR3 is made up of 16 amino acids. CDR1 SSHAT and CDR2 FNYEAQ come from the germline V gene (reference sequence). This chain's CDR3 is CASSPATGYVTGELFF. The DNA of the CDR3 is TGTGCTAGCAGCCCGGCGACAGGTTACGTAACCGGGGAGCTGTTTTTT.

This rearrangement joins TRBV7-3 to TRBJ2-1; TRBD2 is a possible D gene (5 bases). The CDR3 length is 17 residues. Trimming shortened V by 2 bases and J by 8 bases, and 22 bases separated the two germline ends. Per the germline V gene, CDR1 is SGHTA and CDR2 is FQGTGA. The CDR3: CASSLYGSRGFVYEQFF. CDR3 bases: TGTGCCAGCAGCTTATATGGGTCGAGAGGGTTCGTCTATGAGCAGTTCTTC.

The chain combines TRBV6-2 or TRBV6-3 with TRBJ1-5; no definite D call. The V gene's germline CDR1 is MNHEY and CDR2 SVGEGT. V was cut by 3 bases and J by 4 bases, with 13 bases left in between. The CDR3 contains 15 residues. In DNA form, the CDR3 reads TGTGCCAGCAGTTATCTGGCAGCAGGAAATCAGCCCCAGCATTTT. Translation: CASSYLAAGNQPQHF.

This clone was recorded at least ten times. The J gene is TRBJ1-6, the V gene TRBV6-1, with D perhaps matching TRBD1 (6 bases). The germline V gene has CDR1 MNHNS and CDR2 SASEGT. The CDR3 contains 16 residues. Trimming took off 6 bases at V and 10 bases at J, with 22 bases between the two ends. CDR3 protein: CASRETNREKGSPLHF. In DNA form, the CDR3 reads TGTGCCAGCAGGGAAACAAACAGGGAAAAAGGCTCACCCCTCCACTTT.

CDR3 bases: TGTGCCAGCAGTGTTTCCAGCGGGAGGCGCGGAGATACGCAGTATTTT. Translating gives CASSVSSGRRGDTQYF. J is TRBJ2-3 and V is TRBV25-1; TRBD2 agrees at 9 bases. Germline CDR1 reads MGHDK; CDR2 reads SYGVNS. V shed 4 bases and J 5 bases; nucleotides not matched to a gene: 10. The CDR3 runs 16 residues.

The rearrangement links TRBV6-5 to TRBJ2-5; D might be TRBD1 (5 bases). Germline CDR1 reads MNHEY; CDR2 reads SVGAGI. V lost 6 bases, J lost 2 bases, and 16 bases lay in between. The CDR3 totals 15 residues. CDR3 DNA sequence: TGTGCCAGCAGCCCAGGGCTAAGGGCTCAAGAGACCCAGTACTTC. It is translated as CASSPGLRAQETQYF.

This clone was observed a handful of times. The chain combines TRBV7-3 with TRBJ2-3, with 7 nucleotides matching TRBD2. The junction had 0 bases not matched to a gene; V was cut back by 1 base and J by 5 bases. The germline V gene has CDR1 SGHTA and CDR2 FQGTGA. The CDR3 loop spans 13 amino acids. CDR3 bases: TGTGCCAGCAGCTTAAGGGAGGGAGATACGCAGTATTTT. Translation gives CASSLREGDTQYF.

The chain joins TRBV7-9 to TRBJ1-1; D remains unclear. Germline V gene lookup returns CDR1 SEHNR and CDR2 FQNEAQ (reference sequence). The CDR3 totals 13 residues. V shed 2 bases and J shed 0 bases, with 4 bases lying between them. The CDR3 DNA follows: TGTGCCAGCAGCTTACAGGTGAACACTGAAGCTTTCTTT. This sequence encodes CASSLQVNTEAFF.

On this clone itself: At the DNA level, this CDR3 is encoded by other sequences in the same sample as well. The CDR3 DNA reads as TGTGCCAGCAGCTTAGTTTCAGGGAACACTGAAGCTTTCTTT. Its protein is CASSLVSGNTEAFF. V usage is TRBV7-8 and J usage is TRBJ1-1; D gene unclear. From germline, CDR1 is SGHVS and CDR2 FQNEAQ. This CDR3 contains 14 residues. The V and J ends lost 1 base and 1 base respectively, with 7 bases between them. The full variable domain, with the rest looked up from reference TRBV7-8 and TRBJ1-1, is GAGVSQSPRYKVAKRGQDVALRCDPISGHVSLFWYQQALGQGPEFLTYFQNEAQLDKSGLPSDRFFAERPEGSVSTLKIQRTQQEDSAVYLCASSLVSGNTEAFFGQGTRLTVV.

The chain has TRBV20-1 and TRBJ1-1; TRBD1 agrees at 7 bases. There are 14 residues in the CDR3. The ends lost 3 bases at V and 4 bases at J; junction bases unmatched: 8. Germline-derived CDR1 and CDR2 are DFQATT and SNEGSKA (reference sequence). The CDR3 coding sequence is TGCAGTGCTAGTTCAGGGGGATCTAGCACTGAAGCTTTCTTT. It is translated as CSASSGGSSTEAFF.

The V call is TRBV14, the J call TRBJ2-4, with 8 bases identical to TRBD1. In germline, CDR1 is SGHDN, CDR2 FVKESK. Trimming cost V 4 bases and J 8 bases; bases outside gene matches: 13. CDR3 length: 16 amino acids. CDR3 region: CASSPPGQGWRDIQYF. CDR3 in DNA: TGTGCCAGCAGCCCCCCCGGACAGGGTTGGAGGGACATTCAGTACTTC.

This clone turned up a few times. The chain has TRBV7-8 and TRBJ2-1, with 9 bases aligning to TRBD2. Trimming cost V 4 bases and J 6 bases; bases outside gene matches: 10. CDR3 size: 16 residues. Per the germline V gene, CDR1 is SGHVS and CDR2 is FQNEAQ. The CDR3 nucleotides read TGTGCCAGCAGCTCCGGCGGGGCTAGCGGGGCCAATGAGCAGTTCTTC. Protein product: CASSSGGASGANEQFF.

The V gene is TRBV25-1, the J gene TRBJ2-1; D call uncertain. Trimming removed 6 bases at V and 5 bases at J, with 20 bases between. This CDR3 spans 16 amino acids. CDR1 and CDR2 (germline): MGHDK, SYGVNS. CDR3 nucleotides: TGTGCCAGCAGCCCTAACACCGTTCTAGATCACAATGAGCAGTTCTTC. This sequence encodes CASSPNTVLDHNEQFF.

The chain carries TRBV7-9 and TRBJ2-1, with D hard to call. The CDR3 sequence is 14 residues long. V was shortened by 5 bases and J by 7 bases, with 15 bases between the two germline ends. Per germline, CDR1 SEHNR and CDR2 FQNEAQ (reference sequence). DNA of the CDR3: TGTGCCAGCAGCCCGACACACTTCGAGAATGAGCAGTTCTTC. This sequence encodes CASSPTHFENEQFF.

This rearrangement joins TRBV9 to TRBJ2-7; 7 bases match TRBD2. CDR3 length equals 17 residues. Germline V CDR1 and CDR2: SGDLS, YYNGEE. V was clipped by 0 bases and J by 2 bases; unmatched bases: 11. This CDR3 reads CASSVVKGGDEAYEQYF. CDR3 nucleotide sequence: TGTGCCAGCAGCGTAGTTAAGGGAGGGGATGAGGCCTACGAGCAGTACTTC.

V and J are TRBV28 and TRBJ1-1; unclear D gene. Germline-derived CDR1 and CDR2 are MDHEN and SYDVKM. CDR3 length: 13 residues. V dropped 7 bases and J dropped 0 bases, with 9 bases sitting between them. The CDR3 reads CASKRSLNTEAFF. The CDR3 DNA reads as TGTGCCAGCAAGAGGAGTCTGAACACTGAAGCTTTCTTT.

The V call is TRBV27, the J call TRBJ1-2; maybe TRBD1 (6 bases). The CDR3 spans 18 residues. In germline, CDR1 is MNHEY, CDR2 SMNVEV (reference sequence). V was trimmed by 0 bases and J by 0 bases, leaving 17 bases between them. The CDR3 DNA sequence: TGTGCCAGCAGTTTATCGGGGGCCAGTATTTTGACTAACTATGGCTACACCTTC. Translating it yields CASSLSGASILTNYGYTF.

CDR3 bases: TGTGCCAGCAGCTTAATGGGACTAGCGGGAAGGAATGAGCAGTTCTTC. Its protein is CASSLMGLAGRNEQFF. The chain employs TRBV7-3 and TRBJ2-1; 13 bases align to TRBD2. This CDR3 comprises 16 residues. The germline V gene has CDR1 SGHTA and CDR2 FQGTGA. The V gene end was trimmed by 1 base and the J gene end by 7 bases; junction bases not matched to a gene: 4.

V and J are TRBV6-1 and TRBJ2-1; D is uncertain. V dropped 3 bases and J dropped 5 bases, with 5 bases sitting between them. This CDR3 is 12 amino acids long. The germline V gene encodes CDR1 MNHNS and CDR2 SASEGT. The CDR3, as DNA: TGTGCCAGCAGTGAGGGCGACAATGAGCAGTTCTTC. The encoded protein is CASSEGDNEQFF.

The V call is TRBV3-1 (or the pseudogene TRBV3-2), the J call TRBJ1-4; TRBD1 matches 8 bases. This CDR3 contains 14 residues. V dropped 4 bases and J dropped 7; count of bases not matched to a gene: 5. Germline V gene data show CDR1 as LGHDT and CDR2 as YNNKEL (reference sequence). CDR3 amino acids: CASSPRTGREKLFF. The CDR3 nucleotides are TGTGCCAGCAGCCCCCGGACAGGGCGTGAAAAACTGTTTTTT.

Only one count was recorded for this clone. The gene calls are TRBV30 and TRBJ2-5; D ambiguous. The V end lost 0 bases, the J end lost 4 bases, and 6 bases lay between the germline ends. The germline CDR1 and CDR2 sequences are GTSNPN and SVGIG (reference sequence). This CDR3 has 12 residues. The CDR3 loop reads CAWSVLGETQYF. The CDR3 DNA is TGTGCCTGGAGTGTTCTAGGAGAGACCCAGTACTTC.

The chain combines TRBV6-5 with TRBJ2-3; the match to TRBD2 covers 7 bases. This CDR3 has 15 amino acids. V shed 6 bases, J shed 2 bases, and the junction held 8 bases outside the gene matches. Germline V gene lookup returns CDR1 MNHEY and CDR2 SVGAGI. CDR3 coding DNA: TGTGCCAGCAGCTCTAGCGGCCCTTACACAGATACGCAGTATTTT. Amino acid sequence: CASSSSGPYTDTQYF.

The CDR3 nucleotides are TGTGCCAGCAGCTCATCCATGAACACTGAAGCTTTCTTT. This gives the protein CASSSSMNTEAFF. The rearrangement uses TRBV7-3 and TRBJ1-1; D is ambiguous. CDR3 length: 13 residues. Germline-derived CDR1 and CDR2 are SGHTA and FQGTGA. Deletions cut 4 bases from V and 0 bases from J, with 6 bases between.

The V gene is TRBV5-1, the J gene TRBJ2-3, with 9 bases lining up with TRBD2. The length of the CDR3 is 17 residues. Per germline, CDR1 SGHRS and CDR2 YFSETQ. The junction had 11 bases not matched to a gene; V was cut back by 1 base and J by 5 bases. The CDR3 here is CASSLLALAGARDTQYF. In nucleotides, the CDR3 is TGCGCCAGCAGCTTGCTCGCCTTAGCGGGGGCTAGAGATACGCAGTATTTT.

V is TRBV7-9 and J is TRBJ2-1, with TRBD2 matching 7 bases. J lost 1 base, V lost 3 bases, and 0 bases had no gene match. Germline-derived CDR1 and CDR2 are SEHNR and FQNEAQ (reference sequence). The CDR3 contains 14 residues. CDR3 sequence (DNA): TGTGCCAGCAGCTTGGGAGGGTCCTACAATGAGCAGTTCTTC. Protein product: CASSLGGSYNEQFF. The complete variable domain, with remaining parts taken from reference TRBV7-9 and TRBJ2-1, reads DTGVSQNPRHKITKRGQNVTFRCDPISEHNRLYWYRQTLGQGPEFLTYFQNEAQLEKSRLLSDRFSAERPKGSFSTLEIQRTEQGDSAMYLCASSLGGSYNEQFFGPGTRLTVL.

CDR3 protein: CAWSRYRSAGETDTQYF. In DNA form, the CDR3 reads TGTGCCTGGTCTAGGTATAGGAGCGCGGGGGAAACAGATACGCAGTATTTT. The chain couples TRBV30 to TRBJ2-3; 7 positions agree with TRBD2. Germline V gene data show CDR1 as GTSNPN and CDR2 as SVGIG (reference sequence). The CDR3 loop spans 17 amino acids. After removal of 5 bases from V and 3 bases from J, the junction contained 17 bases not matched to a gene.

This clone was detected once. V gene TRBV6-5 combines with J gene TRBJ1-2; 8 bases are shared with TRBD1. The trim removed 6 bases at V and 5 bases at J, leaving 8 bases unmatched. The CDR3 runs 14 residues. Germline assignment: CDR1 MNHEY and CDR2 SVGAGI. The CDR3 protein is CASRTNRGEYGYTF. The CDR3 DNA reads TGTGCCAGCAGGACTAACAGGGGGGAATATGGCTACACCTTC.

The chain links TRBV25-1 to TRBJ2-3; 7 bases line up with TRBD1. The germline gives CDR1 MGHDK, CDR2 SYGVNS. Trimming took 5 bases from V and 0 from J; bases not matched to a gene: 5. The CDR3 covers 15 residues. The CDR3 DNA is TGTGCCAGCAGTTACGACAGGGAGAGCACAGATACGCAGTATTTT. The encoded protein is CASSYDRESTDTQYF.

This rearrangement joins TRBV5-6 to TRBJ2-2; D is unresolved. The CDR3 spans 18 residues. The germline V gene has CDR1 SGHDT and CDR2 YYEEEE. V shed 1 base and J shed 0 bases, with 16 bases lying between them. CDR3 residues: CASSLLLKLASNTGELFF. CDR3 DNA sequence: TGTGCCAGCAGCTTGCTCCTCAAATTGGCCTCGAACACCGGGGAGCTGTTTTTT.

V gene TRBV19 combines with J gene TRBJ1-2, with 8 bases identical to TRBD1. The germline V gene encodes CDR1 LNHDA and CDR2 SQIVND (reference sequence). Unmatched junction bases numbered 5, after V lost 4 bases and J lost 7 bases. CDR3 size: 13 residues. The CDR3 region is CASSSRDRPGYTF. The CDR3 bases are TGTGCCAGTAGTAGCCGGGACAGGCCTGGCTACACCTTC.